The 7 T cell receptor beta chains reported below all come from one sample, sequenced in a study of Graves' ophthalmopathy and Graves' hyperthyroidism. The study amplified TCR beta CDR3 regions using RNA transcripts. RT-PCR was first run with HTBI primers, then multiplex PCR in a second round. TCRdb fed the multiplex PCR reads into MiXCR, producing one record per CDR3 protein. Seen here are 500,000 to 800,000 distinct CDR3 sequences, roughly two fifths observed once, and the top ten hold around 3%. Sequencing used peripheral blood. All receptors come from an adult man with Graves' ophthalmopathy.

At least ten counts were recorded for this clonotype. V usage is TRBV15 and J usage is TRBJ1-3, with D maybe TRBD1 (6 bases). Germline CDR1 is LNHNV and CDR2 is YYDKDF (reference sequence). CDR3 size: 16 residues. The V end was cut by 0 bases, the J end by 4 bases, with 13 bases between. CDR3 nucleotide sequence: TGTGCCACCAGCAGAGATGGGCAGGGGAGCGGAAACACCATATATTTT. It encodes CATSRDGQGSGNTIYF.

This clonotype was recorded at least ten times. The chain has TRBV9 and TRBJ1-4; 9 nucleotides line up with TRBD1. V was clipped by 0 bases and J by 5 bases; unmatched bases: 2. In germline, CDR1 is SGDLS, CDR2 YYNGEE. The length of the CDR3 is 15 residues. The CDR3 sequence: CASSVAGTGNEKLFF. CDR3 coding DNA: TGTGCCAGCAGCGTAGCGGGGACAGGGAATGAAAAACTGTTTTTT.

This chain links TRBV12-3 or TRBV12-4 with TRBJ1-1; perhaps TRBD1 as D (5 bases). V shed 6 bases and J shed 4 bases, with 9 bases lying between them. The CDR3 loop spans 12 amino acids. The CDR3 loop reads CASRRGTTEAFF. CDR3 nucleotides: TGTGCCAGCAGGAGGGGTACCACTGAAGCTTTCTTT.

Many counts were recorded for this clonotype. This chain connects TRBV4-2 to TRBJ2-5, with a tentative D call TRBD1 (5 bases). The germline V gene encodes CDR1 LGHNA and CDR2 YNFKEQ. This CDR3 comprises 15 residues. The V end was cut by 0 bases, the J end by 2 bases, with 10 bases between. This CDR3 is CASSQDRPGQETQYF. The CDR3 nucleotides read TGTGCCAGCAGCCAAGATCGCCCAGGGCAAGAGACCCAGTACTTC.

This clonotype is a singleton in its sample. The chain combines TRBV6-1 with TRBJ1-1, with D uncertain. Germline V gene data show CDR1 as MNHNS and CDR2 as SASEGT. This CDR3 has 16 residues. Trimming shortened V by 8 bases and J by 1 base, and 20 bases separated the two germline ends. CDR3 in amino acids: CASSPRTDVWNTEAFF. In DNA form, the CDR3 reads TGTGCCAGCTCACCACGAACTGACGTATGGAACACTGAAGCTTTCTTT.

Worth noting for this clonotype: The CDR3 ends on some other residue instead of the conserved phenylalanine or tryptophan, so this is likely a read error. This chain connects TRBV13 to TRBJ2-7; D not resolved. The CDR3 runs 16 residues. Germline CDR1 PRHDT, CDR2 FYEKMQ (reference sequence). V lost 5 bases and J 6 bases, leaving 23 bases between the germline ends. CDR3 in amino acids: CASSPRPVSGVGEQYL. The DNA for the CDR3 is TGTGCCAGCAGCCCCCGGCCCGTTTCTGGCGTTGGCGAGCAGTACCTC.

The chain links TRBV7-2 to TRBJ1-2, with 7 bases lining up with TRBD1. V was pared by 2 bases and J by 8 bases, with 8 bases of the junction left unmatched. Germline lookup yields CDR1 SGHTA and CDR2 FQGNSA. This CDR3 has 14 residues. This chain's CDR3 is CASSLIGTDWGYTF. CDR3 bases: TGTGCCAGCAGCTTAATTGGGACAGACTGGGGCTACACCTTC. The variable domain in full, with the rest retrieved from reference TRBV7-2 and TRBJ1-2, is GAGVSQSPSNKVTEKGKDVELRCDPISGHTALYWYRQSLGQGLEFLIYFQGNSAPDKSGLPSDRFSAERTGGSVSTLTIQRTQQEDSAVYLCASSLIGTDWGYTFGSGTRLTVV.